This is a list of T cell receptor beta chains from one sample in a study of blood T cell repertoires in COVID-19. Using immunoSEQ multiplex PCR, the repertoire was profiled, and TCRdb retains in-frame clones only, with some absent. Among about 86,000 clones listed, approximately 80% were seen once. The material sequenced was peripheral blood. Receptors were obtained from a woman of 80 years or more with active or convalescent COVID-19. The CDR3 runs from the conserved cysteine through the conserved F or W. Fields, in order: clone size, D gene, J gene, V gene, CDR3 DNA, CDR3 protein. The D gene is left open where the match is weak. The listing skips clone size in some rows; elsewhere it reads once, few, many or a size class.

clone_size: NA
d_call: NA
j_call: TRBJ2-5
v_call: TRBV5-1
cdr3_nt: TGCGCCAGCAGCCCGTGGGGCAGCCTACAAGAGACCCAGTACTTC
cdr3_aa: CASSPWGSLQETQYF

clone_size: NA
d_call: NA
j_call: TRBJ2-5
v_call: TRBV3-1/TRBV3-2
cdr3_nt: TGTGCCAGCAGCCTTCTTGAGACCCAGTACTTC
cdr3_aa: CASSLLETQYF

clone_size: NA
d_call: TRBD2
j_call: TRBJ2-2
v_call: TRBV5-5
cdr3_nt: TGTGCCAGCAGCCCTCAACTAGCGGGAGAAACCGGGGAGCTGTTTTTT
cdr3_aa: CASSPQLAGETGELFF

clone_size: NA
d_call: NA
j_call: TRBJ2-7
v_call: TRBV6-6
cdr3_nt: TGTGCCAGCAGTCCCCTCGGCGGACTGAAAAGTCTGTCCTACGAGCAGTACTTC
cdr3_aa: CASSPLGGLKSLSYEQYF

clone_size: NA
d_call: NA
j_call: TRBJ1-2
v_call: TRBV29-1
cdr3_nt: TGCAGCGTTTCCGGGAGCCAAAAGCACTATGGCTACACCTTC
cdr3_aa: CSVSGSQKHYGYTF

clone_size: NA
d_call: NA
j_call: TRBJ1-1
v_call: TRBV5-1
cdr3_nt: TGCGCCAGCAGCTTGGAGTCTGCGGCTCGGTGGGCTTTCTTT
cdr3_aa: CASSLESAARWAFF

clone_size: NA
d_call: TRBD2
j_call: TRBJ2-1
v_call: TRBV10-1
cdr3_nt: TGCGCCAGCAGTGAATACGAGACTAGCCCCCATGAGCAGTTCTTC
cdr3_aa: CASSEYETSPHEQFF

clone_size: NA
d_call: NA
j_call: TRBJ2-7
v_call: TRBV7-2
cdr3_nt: TGTGCCAGCAGCTTAGGGACTCGAACCCACGAGCAGTACTTC
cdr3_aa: CASSLGTRTHEQYF

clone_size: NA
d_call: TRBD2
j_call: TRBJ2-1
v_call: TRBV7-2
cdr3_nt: TGTGCCAGCAGCTTAGCGGGGACTACCAATGAGCAGTTCTTC
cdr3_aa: CASSLAGTTNEQFF

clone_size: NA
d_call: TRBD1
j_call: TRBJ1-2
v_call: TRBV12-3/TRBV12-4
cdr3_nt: TGTGCCAGCAGCCAGGGGACAGCCTATGGCTACACCTTC
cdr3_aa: CASSQGTAYGYTF

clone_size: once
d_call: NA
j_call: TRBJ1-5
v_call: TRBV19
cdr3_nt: TGTGCCAGTAGTTCGGGACAACATCAGCCCCAGCATTTT
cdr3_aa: CASSSGQHQPQHF

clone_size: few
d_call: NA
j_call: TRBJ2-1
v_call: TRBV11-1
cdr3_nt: TGTGCCAGCAGCCGCGTACGGCAGGGGTATGAGCAGTTCTTC
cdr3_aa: CASSRVRQGYEQFF

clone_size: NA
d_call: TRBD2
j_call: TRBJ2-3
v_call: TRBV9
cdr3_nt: TGTGCCAGCAGCGTAGGACTAGCGGGGGAGACGCAGTATTTT
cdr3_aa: CASSVGLAGETQYF

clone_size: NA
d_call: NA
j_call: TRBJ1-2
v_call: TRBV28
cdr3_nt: TGTGCCAGCAACTCGGGACTCCCTACTGGCTACACCTTC
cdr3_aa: CASNSGLPTGYTF

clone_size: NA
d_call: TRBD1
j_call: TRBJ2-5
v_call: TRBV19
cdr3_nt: TGTGCCAGTAGTAGACAGGGGGCTTGGGAGACCCAGTACTTC
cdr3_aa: CASSRQGAWETQYF

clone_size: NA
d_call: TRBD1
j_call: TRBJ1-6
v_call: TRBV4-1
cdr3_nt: TGCGCCAGCAGCCAAGATCCCCGGACAGGGCTGAATTCACCCCTCCACTTT
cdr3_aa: CASSQDPRTGLNSPLHF

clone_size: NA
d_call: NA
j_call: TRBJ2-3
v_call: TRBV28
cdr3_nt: TGTGCCAGCAGTTGGAAAGACGGGGGTTACACAGATACGCAGTATTTT
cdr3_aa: CASSWKDGGYTDTQYF

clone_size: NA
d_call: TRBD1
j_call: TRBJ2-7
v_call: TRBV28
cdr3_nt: TGTGCCAGCAGTACCGGGACAGGTCTCTACGAGCAGTACTTC
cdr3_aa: CASSTGTGLYEQYF

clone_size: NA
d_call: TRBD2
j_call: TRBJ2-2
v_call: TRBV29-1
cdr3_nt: TGCAGCTCTTGGGGAGGGAGCGGGAACACCGGGGAGCTGTTTTTT
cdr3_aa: CSSWGGSGNTGELFF

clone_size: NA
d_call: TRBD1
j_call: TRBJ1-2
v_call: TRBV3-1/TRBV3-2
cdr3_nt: TGTGCCAGCAGCCAAGTGTTAAGAACGGGACAGGGGGCGAGAGGCTACACCTTC
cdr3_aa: CASSQVLRTGQGARGYTF

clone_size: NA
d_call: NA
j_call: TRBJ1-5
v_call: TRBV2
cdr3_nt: TGTGCCAGCAGTGCGACAAGACAGTTAAATCAGCCCCAGCATTTT
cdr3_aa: CASSATRQLNQPQHF

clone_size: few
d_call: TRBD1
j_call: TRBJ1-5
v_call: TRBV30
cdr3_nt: TGTGCCTGGAGTGTAGGGGGCAACAATCAGCCCCAGCATTTT
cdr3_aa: CAWSVGGNNQPQHF

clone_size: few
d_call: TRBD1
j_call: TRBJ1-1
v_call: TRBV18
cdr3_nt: TGTGCCAGCTCCCCGCAGACAGGGTCGGGTACTGAAGCTTTCTTT
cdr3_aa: CASSPQTGSGTEAFF

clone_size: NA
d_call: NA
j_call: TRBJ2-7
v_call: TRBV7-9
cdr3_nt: TGTGCCAGCAGCTTAGACCGGGACACCCGACGACGGCAGTACTTC
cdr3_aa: CASSLDRDTRRRQYF

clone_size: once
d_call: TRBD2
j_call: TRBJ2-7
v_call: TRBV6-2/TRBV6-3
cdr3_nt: TGTGCCAGCAGCCCCGGACTAGCGGGAGACTCCGAGCAGTACTTC
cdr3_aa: CASSPGLAGDSEQYF

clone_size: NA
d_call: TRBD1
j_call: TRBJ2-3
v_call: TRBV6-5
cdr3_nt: TGTGCCAGCAGTACACAGGGGGCGGATACGCAGTATTTT
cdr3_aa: CASSTQGADTQYF

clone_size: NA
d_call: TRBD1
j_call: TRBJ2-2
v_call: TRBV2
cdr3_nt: TGTGCCAGCGGAGGAGGACAGGGGAACACCGGGGAGCTGTTTTTT
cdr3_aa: CASGGGQGNTGELFF

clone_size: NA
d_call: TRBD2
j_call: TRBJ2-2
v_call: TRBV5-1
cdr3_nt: TGCGCCAGCACCGAATGGGCTAGCGGGAACACCGGGGAGCTGTTTTTT
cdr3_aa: CASTEWASGNTGELFF

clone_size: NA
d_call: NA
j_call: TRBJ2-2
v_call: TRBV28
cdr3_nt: TGTGCCAGCAGCAGACCAGGGACGAACACCGGGGAGCTGTTTTTT
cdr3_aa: CASSRPGTNTGELFF

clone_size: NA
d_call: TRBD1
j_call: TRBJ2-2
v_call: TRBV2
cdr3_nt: TGTGCCAGCAGCGCCCTACGGACAGGGACGAACACCGGGGAGCTGTTTTTT
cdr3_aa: CASSALRTGTNTGELFF

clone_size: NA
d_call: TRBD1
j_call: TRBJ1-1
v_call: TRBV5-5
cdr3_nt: TGTGCCAGCAGTTGGGACAGGGTGAACACTGAAGCTTTCTTT
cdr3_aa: CASSWDRVNTEAFF

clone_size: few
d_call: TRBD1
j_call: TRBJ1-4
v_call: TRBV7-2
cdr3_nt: TGTGCCAGCAGGACAGGGATTTCACCTAATGAAAAACTGTTTTTT
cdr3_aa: CASRTGISPNEKLFF

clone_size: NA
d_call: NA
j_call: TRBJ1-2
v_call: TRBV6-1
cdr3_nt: TGTGCCAGCAGCCGAGAGCCTAACTATGGCTACACCTTC
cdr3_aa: CASSREPNYGYTF

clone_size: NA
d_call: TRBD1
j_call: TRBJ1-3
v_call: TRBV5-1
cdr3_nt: TGCGCCAGCAGCTTGGGCAGGGGGTCTGGAAACACCATATATTTT
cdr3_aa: CASSLGRGSGNTIYF

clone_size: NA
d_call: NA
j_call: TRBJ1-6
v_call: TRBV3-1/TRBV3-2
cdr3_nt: TGTGCCAGCAGCCGAACAGGACCGGACGACCCTTCACCCCTCCACTTT
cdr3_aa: CASSRTGPDDPSPLHF

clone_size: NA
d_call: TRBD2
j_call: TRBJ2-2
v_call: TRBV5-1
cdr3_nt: TGCGCCAGCAGCTTGAATGCAGCGGGAGGGCCGACCGGGGAGCTGTTTTTT
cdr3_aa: CASSLNAAGGPTGELFF

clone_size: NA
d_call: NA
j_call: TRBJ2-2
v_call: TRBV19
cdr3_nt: TGTGCCAGTAGGCAATCGACTACCGGGGAGCTGTTTTTT
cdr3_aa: CASRQSTTGELFF

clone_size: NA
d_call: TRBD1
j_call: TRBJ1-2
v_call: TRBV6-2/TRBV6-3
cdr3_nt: TGTGCCAGCAGCCTCGGACAGGATTATGGCTACACCTTC
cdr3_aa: CASSLGQDYGYTF

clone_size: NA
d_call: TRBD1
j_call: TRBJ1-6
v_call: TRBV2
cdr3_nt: TGTGCCAGCAGTGAATGGGACAGGGGACAGGGTGTGGATTCACCCCTCCACTTT
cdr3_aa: CASSEWDRGQGVDSPLHF

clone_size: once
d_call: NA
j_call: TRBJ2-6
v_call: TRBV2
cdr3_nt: TGTGCCAGCGCATATCAGCGGGACACCTCTGGGGCCAACGTCCTGACTTTC
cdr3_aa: CASAYQRDTSGANVLTF

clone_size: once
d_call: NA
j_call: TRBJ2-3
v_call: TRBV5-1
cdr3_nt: TGCGCCAGCAGCTCGCAGGATACGCAGTATTTT
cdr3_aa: CASSSQDTQYF

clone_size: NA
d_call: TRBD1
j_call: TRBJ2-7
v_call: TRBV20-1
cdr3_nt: TGCAGTGCTACTGAGACAGGGGTAGAGCAGTACTTC
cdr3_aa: CSATETGVEQYF

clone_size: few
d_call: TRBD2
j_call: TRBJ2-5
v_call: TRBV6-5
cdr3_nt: TGTGCCAGCAGACTAGCGGGGGGGACCCAGTACTTC
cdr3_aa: CASRLAGGTQYF

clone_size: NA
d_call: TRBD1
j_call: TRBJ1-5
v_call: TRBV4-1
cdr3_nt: TGCGCCAGCAGCCAAGCCTTCTTCCGGGACAGATATCAGCCCCAGCATTTT
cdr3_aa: CASSQAFFRDRYQPQHF

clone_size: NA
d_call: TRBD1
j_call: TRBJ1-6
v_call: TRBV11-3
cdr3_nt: TGTGCCAGCAGCTCCCGACAGGGGACCTCACCCCTCCACTTT
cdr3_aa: CASSSRQGTSPLHF

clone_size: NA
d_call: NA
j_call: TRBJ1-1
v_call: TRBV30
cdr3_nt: TGTGCCTGGAGTGTCTCCCCGAACACTGAAGCTTTCTTT
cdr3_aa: CAWSVSPNTEAFF

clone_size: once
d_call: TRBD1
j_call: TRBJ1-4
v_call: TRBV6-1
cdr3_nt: TGTGCCAGCAGTGCAGACAGGGGGGTTTCGTTAACTAATGAAAAACTGTTTTTT
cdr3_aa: CASSADRGVSLTNEKLFF

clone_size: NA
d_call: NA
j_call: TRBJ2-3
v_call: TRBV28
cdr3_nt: TGTGCCAGCAGCCGCCCCTCTGGGGCAAGCACAGATACGCAGTATTTT
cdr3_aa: CASSRPSGASTDTQYF

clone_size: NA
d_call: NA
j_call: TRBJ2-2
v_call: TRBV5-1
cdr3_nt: TGCGCCAGCAGCTTGGCCGAACTACTTGCCACCGGGGAGCTGTTTTTT
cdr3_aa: CASSLAELLATGELFF

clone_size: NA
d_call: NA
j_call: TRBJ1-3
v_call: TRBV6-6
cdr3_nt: TGTGCCAGCTACGAGGGCGGTGGAAACACCATATATTTT
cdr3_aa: CASYEGGGNTIYF

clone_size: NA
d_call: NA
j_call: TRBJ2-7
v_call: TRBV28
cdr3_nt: TGTGCCAGCAGTTTCCGCCGGACAGTCTACGAGCAGTACTTC
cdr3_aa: CASSFRRTVYEQYF

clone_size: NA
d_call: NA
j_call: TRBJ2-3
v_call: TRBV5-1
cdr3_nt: TGCGCCAGCAGCTCACAGGGCAGCACAGATACGCAGTATTTT
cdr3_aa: CASSSQGSTDTQYF

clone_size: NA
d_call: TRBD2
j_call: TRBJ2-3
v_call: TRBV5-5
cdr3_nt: TGTGCCAGCAGCTTGTCCGCGGGAGCAGTAGATACGCAGTATTTT
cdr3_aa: CASSLSAGAVDTQYF

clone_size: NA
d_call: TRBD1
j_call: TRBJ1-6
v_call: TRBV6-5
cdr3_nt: TGTGCCAGCAGTTACCGACCCGGGACAGGGCAACCCCTCCACTTT
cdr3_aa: CASSYRPGTGQPLHF

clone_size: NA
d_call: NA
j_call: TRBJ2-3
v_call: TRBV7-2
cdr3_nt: TGTGCCAGCAGCCCAGAGGTAGTATCCGATACGCAGTATTTT
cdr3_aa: CASSPEVVSDTQYF

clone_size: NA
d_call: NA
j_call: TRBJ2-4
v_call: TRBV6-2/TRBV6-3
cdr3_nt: TGTGCCAGCAGCGGTGGGACACACCGGAACATTCAGTACTTC
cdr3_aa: CASSGGTHRNIQYF

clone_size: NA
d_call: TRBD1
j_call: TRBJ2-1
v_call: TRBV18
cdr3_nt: TGTGCCAGCTCACTCGGGACAGGGCTTCGTGAGCAGTTCTTC
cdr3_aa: CASSLGTGLREQFF